This T cell receptor (beta chain) was sequenced for a study of siplizumab effects on memory and regulatory T cells. Clones were sequenced by immunoSEQ multiplex PCR, and TCRdb holds only the in-frame ones, with some missing. The sample lists 9,000 to 15,000 clones, around 43% occurring once. Worth noting for this clone: Antigen unknown.

The germline CDR1 and CDR2 sequences are SGHKS and YYEKEE (reference sequence). The CDR3 spans 15 residues. V lost 1 base and J lost 2, with 13 bases in between. The authors cocultured the mixed lymphocyte reaction cells at 37 degrees C for 6 to 7 days. This chain joins TRBV5-5 and TRBJ2-7; the D gene is possibly TRBD1 (6 bases). Input material: CFSE-low (dividing) CD8+ T cells sorted from an allogeneic mixed lymphocyte reaction. This TCR was recovered from a human donor in good health; the cells came from an allogeneic mixed lymphocyte reaction. Some clones in this sample may be carry-over from other donors' samples. The CDR3 loop is CASSLIHPGAYEQYF. The CDR3 coding sequence is TGTGCCAGCAGCTTGATACACCCAGGGGCCTACGAGCAGTACTTC.